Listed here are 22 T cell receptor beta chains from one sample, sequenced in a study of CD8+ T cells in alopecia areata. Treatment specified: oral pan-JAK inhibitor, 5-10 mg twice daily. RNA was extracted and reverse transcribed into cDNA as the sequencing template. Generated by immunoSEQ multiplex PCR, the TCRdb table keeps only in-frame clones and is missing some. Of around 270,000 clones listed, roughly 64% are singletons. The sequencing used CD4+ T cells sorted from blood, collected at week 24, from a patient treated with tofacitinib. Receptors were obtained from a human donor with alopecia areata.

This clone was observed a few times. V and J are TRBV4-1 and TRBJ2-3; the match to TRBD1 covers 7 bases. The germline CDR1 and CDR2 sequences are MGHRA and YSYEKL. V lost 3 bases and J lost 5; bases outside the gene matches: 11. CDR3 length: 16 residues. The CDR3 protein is CASSQPGGSAGDTQYF. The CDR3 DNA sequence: TGCGCCAGCAGCCAGCCAGGGGGATCAGCTGGAGATACGCAGTATTTT.

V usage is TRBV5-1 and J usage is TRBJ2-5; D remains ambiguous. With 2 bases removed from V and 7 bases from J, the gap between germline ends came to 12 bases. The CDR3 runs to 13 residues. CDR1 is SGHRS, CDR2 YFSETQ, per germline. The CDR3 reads CASSFSQRGTQYF. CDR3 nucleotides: TGCGCCAGCAGCTTTAGCCAACGAGGGACCCAGTACTTC.

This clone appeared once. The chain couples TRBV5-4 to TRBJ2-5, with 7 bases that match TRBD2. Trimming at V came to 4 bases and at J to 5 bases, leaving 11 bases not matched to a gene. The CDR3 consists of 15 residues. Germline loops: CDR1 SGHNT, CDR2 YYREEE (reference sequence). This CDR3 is CASSPTSWLAETQYF. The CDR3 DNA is TGTGCCAGCAGCCCGACTAGCTGGTTGGCCGAGACCCAGTACTTC.

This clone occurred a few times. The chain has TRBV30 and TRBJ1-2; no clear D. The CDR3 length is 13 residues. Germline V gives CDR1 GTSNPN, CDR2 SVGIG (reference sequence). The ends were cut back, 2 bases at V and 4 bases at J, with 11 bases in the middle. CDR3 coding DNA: TGTGCCTGGAGTCCGACGCGGCTCTATGGCTACACCTTC. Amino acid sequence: CAWSPTRLYGYTF.

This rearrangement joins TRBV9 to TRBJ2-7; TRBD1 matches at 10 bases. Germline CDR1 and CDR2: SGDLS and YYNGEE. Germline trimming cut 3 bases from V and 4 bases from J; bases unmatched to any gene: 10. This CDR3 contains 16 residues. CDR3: CASSALGGTGVYEQYF. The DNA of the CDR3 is TGTGCCAGCAGCGCCTTGGGAGGGACAGGGGTTTACGAGCAGTACTTC. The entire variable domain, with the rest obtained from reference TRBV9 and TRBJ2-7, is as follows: DSGVTQTPKHLITATGQRVTLRCSPRSGDLSVYWYQQSLDQGLQFLIQYYNGEERAKGNILERFSAQQFPDLHSELNLSSLELGDSALYFCASSALGGTGVYEQYFGPGTRLTVT.

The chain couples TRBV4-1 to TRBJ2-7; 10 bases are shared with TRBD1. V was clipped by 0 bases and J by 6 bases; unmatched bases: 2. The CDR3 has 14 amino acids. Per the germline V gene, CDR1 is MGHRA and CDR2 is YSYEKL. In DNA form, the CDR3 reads TGCGCCAGCAGCCAAGAAAGGACAGGGGGCGAGCAGTACTTC. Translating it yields CASSQERTGGEQYF.

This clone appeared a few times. Here the CDR3 reads CASSPTVGESNEQFF. Here the CDR3 DNA reads TGCGCCAGCAGTCCAACCGTCGGAGAATCCAATGAGCAGTTCTTC. This chain uses TRBV23-1 with TRBJ2-1; no firm D call. TRBV23-1 falls under the ORF class, with uncertain function. V lost 4 bases and J lost 6, with 16 bases in between. The CDR3 contains 15 residues.

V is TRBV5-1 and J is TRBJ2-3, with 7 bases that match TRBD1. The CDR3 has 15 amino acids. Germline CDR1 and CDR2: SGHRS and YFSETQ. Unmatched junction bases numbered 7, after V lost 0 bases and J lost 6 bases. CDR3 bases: TGCGCCAGCAGCTTGGAAGGCAGGGGGACGGATACGCAGTATTTT. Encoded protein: CASSLEGRGTDTQYF.

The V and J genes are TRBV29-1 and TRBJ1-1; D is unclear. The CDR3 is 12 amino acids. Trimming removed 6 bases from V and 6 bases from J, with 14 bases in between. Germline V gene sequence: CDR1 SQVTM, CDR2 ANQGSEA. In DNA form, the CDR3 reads TGCAGCGTGGGAAAGGGAGACGCTGAAGCTTTCTTT. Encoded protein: CSVGKGDAEAFF.

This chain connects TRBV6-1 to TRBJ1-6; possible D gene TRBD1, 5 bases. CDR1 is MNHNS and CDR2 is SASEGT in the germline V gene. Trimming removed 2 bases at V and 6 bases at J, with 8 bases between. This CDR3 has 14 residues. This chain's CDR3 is CASSERGTNSPLHF. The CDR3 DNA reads TGTGCCAGCAGTGAAAGGGGAACTAATTCACCCCTCCACTTT.

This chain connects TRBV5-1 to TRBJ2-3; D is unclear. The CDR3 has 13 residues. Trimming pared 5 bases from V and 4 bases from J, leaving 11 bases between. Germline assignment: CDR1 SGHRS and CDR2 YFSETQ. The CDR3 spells CASRGRAADTQYF. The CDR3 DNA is TGCGCCAGCAGGGGCCGGGCGGCAGATACGCAGTATTTT.

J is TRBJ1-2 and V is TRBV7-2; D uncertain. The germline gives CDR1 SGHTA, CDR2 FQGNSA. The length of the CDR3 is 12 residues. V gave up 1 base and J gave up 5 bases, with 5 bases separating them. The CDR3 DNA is TGTGCCAGCAGCTTAGATACGTATGGCTACACCTTC. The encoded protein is CASSLDTYGYTF.

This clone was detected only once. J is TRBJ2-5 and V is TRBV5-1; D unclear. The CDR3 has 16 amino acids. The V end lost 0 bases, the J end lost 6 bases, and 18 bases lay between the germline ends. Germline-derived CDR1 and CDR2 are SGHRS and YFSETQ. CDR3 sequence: CASSLVEVGESKTQYF. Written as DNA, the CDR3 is TGCGCCAGCAGCTTGGTCGAGGTAGGAGAGTCCAAGACCCAGTACTTC.

The chain's CDR3 is CAISGAGTGYNEQFF. DNA for the CDR3: TGTGCCATCAGTGGAGCCGGGACAGGTTACAATGAGCAGTTCTTC. The rearrangement uses TRBV10-3 and TRBJ2-1, with 8 bases identical to TRBD1. This CDR3 has 15 amino acids. Germline V gives CDR1 ENHRY, CDR2 SYGVKD. J gave up 4 bases and V 4 bases, and 6 bases lay outside the gene matches.

Written as DNA, the CDR3 is TGTGCCAGCACCCAGACAGGGGGAGATACGCAGTATTTT. It encodes CASTQTGGDTQYF. The chain has TRBV7-2 and TRBJ2-3; 9 nucleotides align to TRBD1. CDR1 is SGHTA and CDR2 is FQGNSA in the germline V gene. The CDR3 is made up of 13 amino acids. V lost 7 bases, J lost 5 bases, and 4 bases stayed unmatched. Full variable domain (missing parts from reference TRBV7-2 and TRBJ2-3): GAGVSQSPSNKVTEKGKDVELRCDPISGHTALYWYRQSLGQGLEFLIYFQGNSAPDKSGLPSDRFSAERTGGSVSTLTIQRTQQEDSAVYLCASTQTGGDTQYFGPGTRLTVL.

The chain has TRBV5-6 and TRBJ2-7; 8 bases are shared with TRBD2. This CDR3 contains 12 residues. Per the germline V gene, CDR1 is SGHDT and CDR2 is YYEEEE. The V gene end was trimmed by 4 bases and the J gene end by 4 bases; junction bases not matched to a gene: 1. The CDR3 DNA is TGTGCCAGCAGCCCGGGAGGGTACGAGCAGTACTTC. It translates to CASSPGGYEQYF. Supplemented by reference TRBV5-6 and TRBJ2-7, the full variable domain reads DAGVTQSPTHLIKTRGQQVTLRCSPKSGHDTVSWYQQALGQGPQFIFQYYEEEERQRGNFPDRFSGHQFPNYSSELNVNALLLGDSALYLCASSPGGYEQYFGPGTRLTVT.

In DNA form, the CDR3 reads TGTGCCAGCAGCCCCTTGGGGGGCGGGGTAGGGGATGAGCAGTTCTTC. This gives the protein CASSPLGGGVGDEQFF. The chain is built from TRBV7-8 and TRBJ2-1; perhaps D is TRBD1 or TRBD2 (6 bases each). The CDR3 is made up of 16 amino acids. Trimming shortened V by 5 bases and J by 8 bases, and 22 bases separated the two germline ends. Germline V gene sequence: CDR1 SGHVS, CDR2 FQNEAQ.

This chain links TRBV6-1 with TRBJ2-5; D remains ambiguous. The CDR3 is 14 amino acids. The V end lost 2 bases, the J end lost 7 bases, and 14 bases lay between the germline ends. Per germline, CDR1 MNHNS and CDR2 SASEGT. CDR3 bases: TGTGCCAGCAGTGAACGCCAGGTTATTGGGACCCAGTACTTC. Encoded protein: CASSERQVIGTQYF.

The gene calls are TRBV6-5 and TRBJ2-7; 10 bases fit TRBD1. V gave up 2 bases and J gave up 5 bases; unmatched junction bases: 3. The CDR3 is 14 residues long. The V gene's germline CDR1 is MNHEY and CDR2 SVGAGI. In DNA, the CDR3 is TGTGCCAGCAGTTACCTGGACAGGGGGAACGAGCAGTACTTC. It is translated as CASSYLDRGNEQYF.

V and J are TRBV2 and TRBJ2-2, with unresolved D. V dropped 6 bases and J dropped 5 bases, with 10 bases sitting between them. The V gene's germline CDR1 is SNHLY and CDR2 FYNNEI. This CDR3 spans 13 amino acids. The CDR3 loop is CASRPTVTGELFF. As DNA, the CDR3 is TGTGCCAGCAGGCCGACGGTGACCGGGGAGCTGTTTTTT.

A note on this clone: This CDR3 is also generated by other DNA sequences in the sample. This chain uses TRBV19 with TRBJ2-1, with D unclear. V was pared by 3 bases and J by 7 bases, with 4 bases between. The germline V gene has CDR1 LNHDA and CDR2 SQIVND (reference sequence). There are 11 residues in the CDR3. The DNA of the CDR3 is TGTGCCAGTAGTATTGGGAATGAGCAGTTCTTC. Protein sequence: CASSIGNEQFF.

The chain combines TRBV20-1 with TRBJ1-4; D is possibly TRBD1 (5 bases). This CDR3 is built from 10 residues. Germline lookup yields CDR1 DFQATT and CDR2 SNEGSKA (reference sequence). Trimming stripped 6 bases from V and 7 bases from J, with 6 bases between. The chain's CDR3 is CSAGTEKLFF. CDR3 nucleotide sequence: TGCAGTGCCGGGACTGAAAAACTGTTTTTT.